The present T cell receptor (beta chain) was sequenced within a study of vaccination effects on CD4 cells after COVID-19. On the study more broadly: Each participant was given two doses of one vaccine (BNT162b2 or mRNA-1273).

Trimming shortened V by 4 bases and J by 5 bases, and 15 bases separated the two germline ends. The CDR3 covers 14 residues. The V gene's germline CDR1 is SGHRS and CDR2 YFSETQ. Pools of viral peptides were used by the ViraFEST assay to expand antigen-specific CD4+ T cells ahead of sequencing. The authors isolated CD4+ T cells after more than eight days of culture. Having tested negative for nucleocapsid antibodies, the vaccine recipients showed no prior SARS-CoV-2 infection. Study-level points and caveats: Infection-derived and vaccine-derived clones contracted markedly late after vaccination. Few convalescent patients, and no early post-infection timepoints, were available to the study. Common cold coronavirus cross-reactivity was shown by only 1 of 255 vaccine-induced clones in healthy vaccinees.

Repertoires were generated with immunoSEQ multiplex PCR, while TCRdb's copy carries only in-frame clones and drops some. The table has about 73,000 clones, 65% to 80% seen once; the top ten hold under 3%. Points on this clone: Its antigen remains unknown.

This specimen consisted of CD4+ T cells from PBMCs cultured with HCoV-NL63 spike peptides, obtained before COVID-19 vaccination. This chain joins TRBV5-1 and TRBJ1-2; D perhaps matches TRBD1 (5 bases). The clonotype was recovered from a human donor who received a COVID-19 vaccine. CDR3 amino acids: CASSRDGGGYGYTF. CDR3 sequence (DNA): TGCGCCAGCAGCCGGGACGGGGGTGGGTATGGCTACACCTTC.